These 5 T cell receptor beta chains share one sample of origin, sequenced in a study of regulatory T cells in long-lasting Graves disease. TCR beta libraries were built with iRepertoire HTBI primers and Arm-PCR of CDR3 regions. TCRdb fed the multiplex PCR reads into MiXCR, producing one record per CDR3 protein. The sample records some 600,000 distinct CDR3 sequences, around 16% being singletons. The sample's time point: newly diagnosed GD, antithyroid drugs for less than 3 months. PBMCs were the source of the RNA used for TCR sequencing. This sample also belongs to another study, concerning T cells in Graves' hyperthyroidism and ophthalmopathy.

The material was peripheral blood mononuclear cells (PBMCs), obtained at new diagnosis, from a patient treated with antithyroid drugs. The receptor set was obtained from a man between 18 and 35 years old with Graves disease.

The table lists this clonotype with a few counts. This chain joins TRBV20-1 and TRBJ2-7; a weak D match, TRBD2 (6 bases). The CDR3 runs 14 residues. Germline V gene lookup returns CDR1 DFQATT and CDR2 SNEGSKA (reference sequence). The CDR3 DNA follows: TGCACCATTGGGAGGTCGGGATTTGGCTACGAGCAGTACTTC. Protein product: CTIGRSGFGYEQYF.

This clonotype was counted many times. The chain joins TRBV11-3 to TRBJ2-5, with 16 bases aligning to TRBD2. This CDR3 has 17 residues. V was pared by 5 bases and J by 2 bases, with 5 bases of the junction left unmatched. Germline V gene lookup returns CDR1 SGHNT and CDR2 YENEEA. The CDR3: CASSQGLAGGAQETQYF. The CDR3 bases are TGTGCCAGCAGCCAGGGACTAGCGGGAGGGGCACAAGAGACCCAGTACTTC. Combining the CDR3 with reference TRBV11-3 and TRBJ2-5 gives the whole variable domain EAGVVQSPRYKIIEKKQPVAFWCNPISGHNTLYWYLQNLGQGPELLIRYENEEAVDDSQLPKDRFSAERLKGVDSTLKIQPAELGDSAVYLCASSQGLAGGAQETQYFGPGTRLLVL.

This clonotype has a count of ten or more. This chain uses TRBV20-1 with TRBJ2-7; D call uncertain. The CDR3 is made up of 11 amino acids. Trimming stripped 3 bases from V and 6 bases from J, with 9 bases between. The germline V gene has CDR1 DFQATT and CDR2 SNEGSKA (reference sequence). The CDR3 spells CSASDWGEQYF. The CDR3 region has the DNA TGCAGTGCTAGTGATTGGGGCGAGCAGTACTTC.

In its sample, this clonotype was seen many times. The chain has TRBV3-1 and TRBJ1-4, with a tentative D call TRBD1 (6 bases). V gave up 3 bases and J gave up 7 bases, with 12 bases separating them. Germline CDR1 LGHDT, CDR2 YNNKEL (reference sequence). This CDR3 is 14 amino acids long. The CDR3 DNA sequence: TGTGCCAGCAGCCAGGCAGGGGTGGTTGAAAAACTGTTTTTT. It encodes CASSQAGVVEKLFF.

This clonotype was observed at least ten times. CDR3: CASSLVSGGPPYNEQFF. CDR3 coding DNA: TGTGCCAGCAGTTTAGTCTCGGGAGGGCCTCCCTACAATGAGCAGTTCTTC. The J gene is TRBJ2-1, the V gene TRBV28, with 8 nucleotides matching TRBD2. This CDR3 has 17 residues. CDR1 MDHEN and CDR2 SYDVKM come from the germline V gene. Trimming took 2 bases from V and 2 from J; bases not matched to a gene: 8.